This TCR beta chain was sequenced during a study of CXCR3-negative and CXCR3-positive naive CD8 T cells. With UMI labels, 5' RACE was used to prepare the TRB cDNA libraries. With the 5' RACE reads reprocessed, TCRdb shows one record per CDR3 protein and no DNA. Seen in this sample are 150,000 to 180,000 distinct CDR3 sequences; the ten most common clones hold 0.45% to 0.6%. Remarks on this clonotype: Its antigen is not known.

Per CD8+ T cell subset, triplicate sorts of 300,000 or so cells each were done. Study-wide results and caveats: Fresh PBMCs were used in most assays, and CXCR3 expression partially decreased after cryopreservation. For CXCR3-positive naive cells, TRB CDR3s were more hydrophobic than those of CXCR3-negative naive cells. Both naive subsets showed comparably high diversity, and memory CD8+ cells showed much lower diversity.

CDR1 and CDR2 from the germline V gene are DFQATT and SNEGSKA (reference sequence). CDR3 length: 18 residues. The chain carries TRBV20-1 and TRBJ1-1. The origin of this receptor is a human donor in good health. Some clones in this sample may be carry-over from other donors' samples. Material for sequencing was naive CXCR3+ CD8+ T cells from blood. Subset: CD45RO-CCR7+CD27+CD95- naive CD8+ T cells expressing CXCR3 (TNR3+). CDR3 loop: CSARDFLRRGEGSPEAFF.